This T cell receptor (beta chain) was identified in a study of blood T cell repertoires in COVID-19. Study details: Samples of COVID-19 (acute and convalescent) were obtained from the United States, Italy and Spain. From T cells, B-cell-depleted T cells, or PBMCs came the material, which was cDNA or gDNA.

The study recruited people aged 18 to 89 years across under 25 US areas. Libraries were prepared by immunoSEQ multiplex PCR; TCRdb keeps only in-frame clonotypes and omits some of them. The table has under 250,000 clones, 80% seen once. CDR1 is SGDLS and CDR2 is YYNGEE in the germline V gene. V was trimmed by 0 bases and J by 4 bases, leaving 11 bases between them. This CDR3 region has 15 residues. This TCR was sampled from a man aged 25 to 45 with acute COVID-19. Sequenced input: PBMCs or T cells enriched from blood (not recorded which). The genes are TRBV9 and TRBJ1-3; no firm D call. The CDR3 is CASSVAVEGGNTIYF. CDR3 DNA sequence: TGTGCCAGCAGCGTAGCTGTGGAGGGCGGAAACACCATATATTTT.